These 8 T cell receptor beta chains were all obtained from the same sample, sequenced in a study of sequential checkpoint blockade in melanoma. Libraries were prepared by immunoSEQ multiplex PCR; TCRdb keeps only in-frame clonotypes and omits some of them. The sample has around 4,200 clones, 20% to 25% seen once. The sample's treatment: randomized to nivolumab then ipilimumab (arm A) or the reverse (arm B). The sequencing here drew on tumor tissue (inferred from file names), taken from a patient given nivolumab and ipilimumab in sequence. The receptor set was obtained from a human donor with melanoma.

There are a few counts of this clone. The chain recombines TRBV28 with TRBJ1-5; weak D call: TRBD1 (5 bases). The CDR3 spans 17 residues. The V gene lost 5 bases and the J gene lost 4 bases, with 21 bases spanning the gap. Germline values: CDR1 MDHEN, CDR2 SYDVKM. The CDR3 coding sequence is TGTGCCAGCAGTAGACCGGGACTCAATCCTGGTAATCAGCCCCAGCATTTT. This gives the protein CASSRPGLNPGNQPQHF.

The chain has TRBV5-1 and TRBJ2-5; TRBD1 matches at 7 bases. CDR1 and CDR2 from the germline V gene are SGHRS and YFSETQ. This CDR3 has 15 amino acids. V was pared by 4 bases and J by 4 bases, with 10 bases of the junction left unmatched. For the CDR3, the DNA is TGCGCCAGCAGCGAGGGGGCAGGGGCCGGAGAGACCCAGTACTTC. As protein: CASSEGAGAGETQYF. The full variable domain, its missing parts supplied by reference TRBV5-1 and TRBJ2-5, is KAGVTQTPRYLIKTRGQQVTLSCSPISGHRSVSWYQQTPGQGLQFLFEYFSETQRNKGNFPGRFSGRQFSNSRSEMNVSTLELGDSALYLCASSEGAGAGETQYFGPGTRLLVL.

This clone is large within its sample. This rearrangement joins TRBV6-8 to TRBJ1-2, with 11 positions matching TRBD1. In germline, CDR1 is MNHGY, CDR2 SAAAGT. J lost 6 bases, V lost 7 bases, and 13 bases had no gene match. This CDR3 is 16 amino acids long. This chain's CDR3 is CASKTRDRGILNGYTF. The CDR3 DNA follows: TGTGCCAGCAAAACCCGGGACAGGGGGATTTTGAATGGCTACACCTTC.

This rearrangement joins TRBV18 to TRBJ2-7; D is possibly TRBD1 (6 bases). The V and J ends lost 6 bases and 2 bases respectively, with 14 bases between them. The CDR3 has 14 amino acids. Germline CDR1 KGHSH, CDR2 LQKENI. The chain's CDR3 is CASSPINRAYEQYF. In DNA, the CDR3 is TGTGCCAGCTCTCCTATTAACAGGGCCTACGAGCAGTACTTC.

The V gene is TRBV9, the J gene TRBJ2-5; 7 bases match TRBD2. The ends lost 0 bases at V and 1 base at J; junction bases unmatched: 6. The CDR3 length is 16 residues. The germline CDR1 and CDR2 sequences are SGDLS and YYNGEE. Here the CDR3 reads CASSVGTGGLQETQYF. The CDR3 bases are TGTGCCAGCAGCGTAGGAACGGGGGGACTCCAAGAGACCCAGTACTTC.

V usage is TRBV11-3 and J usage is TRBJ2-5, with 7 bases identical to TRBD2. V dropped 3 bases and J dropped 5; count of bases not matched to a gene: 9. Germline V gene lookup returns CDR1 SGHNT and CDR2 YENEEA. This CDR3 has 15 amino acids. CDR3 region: CASSFRVGEGETQYF. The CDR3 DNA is TGTGCCAGCAGCTTCCGTGTGGGGGAGGGGGAGACCCAGTACTTC.

In DNA form, the CDR3 reads TGTGCCAGCAGCCCAACAGTCACAGATACGCAGTATTTT. It codes for CASSPTVTDTQYF. The chain carries TRBV14 and TRBJ2-3; D gene unclear. V lost 4 bases and J lost 2, with 7 bases in between. CDR1 and CDR2 from the germline V gene are SGHDN and FVKESK. The CDR3 extends over 13 amino acids.

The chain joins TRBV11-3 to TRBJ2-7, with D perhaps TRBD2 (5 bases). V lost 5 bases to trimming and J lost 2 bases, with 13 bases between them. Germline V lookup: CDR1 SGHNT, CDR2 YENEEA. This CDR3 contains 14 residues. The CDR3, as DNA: TGTGCCAGCAGCACGGGGTCCCCCCCCTACGAGCAGTACTTC. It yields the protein CASSTGSPPYEQYF.